The clone carrying this T cell receptor (beta chain) has ten or more counts. RNA transcripts served as template for amplifying TCR beta CDR3 sequences. The first-round RT-PCR employed HTBI primers together with the Qiagen OneStep RT-PCR kit. A multiplex PCR was then performed as the second round. TCRdb re-analysed the multiplex PCR reads in MiXCR, keeping a single row per CDR3 protein. The sample has hundreds of thousands of distinct CDR3 sequences, under 25% seen once; the top ten hold 2.5% to 3.5%. This record belongs to a study of Graves' ophthalmopathy and Graves' hyperthyroidism. For the study at large: Blood was drawn at initial diagnosis, before any treatment.

Trimming stripped 3 bases from V and 4 bases from J, with 10 bases between. CDR1 is SQVTM, CDR2 ANQGSEA, per germline. This CDR3 is 12 amino acids long. Sequenced sample: peripheral blood. The V call is TRBV29-1, the J call TRBJ2-7; D may be TRBD2 (6 bases). The clonotype comes from a woman aged 18-29 years with stable Graves' hyperthyroidism. CDR3 in amino acids: CSVETGAYEQYF. CDR3 bases: TGCAGCGTTGAGACGGGAGCTTACGAGCAGTACTTC.